These 18 T cell receptor beta chains were sequenced from one sample in a study of shared T cell receptors in the human thymus. This table comes from immunoSEQ multiplex PCR, and its TCRdb copy is limited to in-frame clones, with some not included. Among about 660,000 clones listed, approximately 87% were seen once. These data are also associated with another study on human thymus T cells.

Source material: thymocytes. These receptors all come from a boy in the first two years of life with a congenital heart defect.

V usage is TRBV7-2 and J usage is TRBJ1-2; D is ambiguous. Germline V gene data show CDR1 as SGHTA and CDR2 as FQGNSA. The CDR3 is made up of 14 amino acids. V lost 4 bases to trimming and J lost 8 bases, with 17 bases between them. Here the CDR3 reads CASSWQEFTGGYTF. CDR3 DNA sequence: TGTGCCAGCAGCTGGCAGGAGTTCACGGGAGGCTACACCTTC. Based on the CDR3 plus reference TRBV7-2 and TRBJ1-2, the full variable domain is GAGVSQSPSNKVTEKGKDVELRCDPISGHTALYWYRQSLGQGLEFLIYFQGNSAPDKSGLPSDRFSAERTGGSVSTLTIQRTQQEDSAVYLCASSWQEFTGGYTFGSGTRLTVV.

This clone has a single count. The chain couples TRBV19 to TRBJ2-2; weak D call: TRBD2 (6 bases). Germline values: CDR1 LNHDA, CDR2 SQIVND (reference sequence). CDR3 size: 15 residues. V lost 8 bases to trimming and J lost 3 bases, with 16 bases between them. CDR3 loop: CASQRGGGYTGELFF. In nucleotides, the CDR3 is TGTGCCAGTCAGAGGGGTGGGGGGTACACCGGGGAGCTGTTTTTT.

In its sample, this clone was seen once. This sequence joins TRBV29-1 and TRBJ1-1, with a weak D call TRBD1 (5 bases). V lost 5 bases, J lost 4 bases, and 14 bases lay in between. The CDR3 is 13 residues long. Germline V gene sequence: CDR1 SQVTM, CDR2 ANQGSEA. Written as DNA, the CDR3 is TGCAGCGTTCCGGGTACGGGGGGCACTGAAGCTTTCTTT. Amino acid sequence: CSVPGTGGTEAFF.

J is TRBJ2-5 and V is TRBV19; 10 positions agree with TRBD2. CDR1 is LNHDA and CDR2 is SQIVND in the germline V gene (reference sequence). V lost 6 bases to trimming and J lost 5 bases; unmatched junction nucleotides: 15. The length of the CDR3 is 17 residues. The CDR3: CASSPAAGLAFRETQYF. The CDR3 nucleotides read TGTGCCAGTAGCCCTGCGGCGGGACTAGCGTTTAGGGAGACCCAGTACTTC.

This clone came up a few times. The J gene is TRBJ1-4, the V gene TRBV5-5; D gene unclear. The CDR3 spans 14 residues. Germline loops: CDR1 SGHKS, CDR2 YYEKEE (reference sequence). The V end was cut by 4 bases, the J end by 11 bases, with 18 bases between. For the CDR3, the DNA is TGTGCCAGCAGCGTAGAGGCCCGGAAAGAGAAACTGTTTTTT. Protein product: CASSVEARKEKLFF. Looking up the rest from reference TRBV5-5 and TRBJ1-4 gives the full variable domain: DAGVTQSPTHLIKTRGQQVTLRCSPISGHKSVSWYQQVLGQGPQFIFQYYEKEERGRGNFPDRFSARQFPNYSSELNVNALLLGDSALYLCASSVEARKEKLFFGSGTQLSVL.

The chain couples TRBV7-2 to TRBJ1-2; 7 bases agree with TRBD1. Losses at the gene ends were 4 bases for V and 8 bases for J; bases not matched to a gene: 10. The germline CDR1 and CDR2 sequences are SGHTA and FQGNSA. CDR3 length: 14 residues. Here the CDR3 reads CASSYQNRGWGYTF. CDR3 nucleotide sequence: TGTGCCAGCAGCTACCAGAACAGGGGTTGGGGCTACACCTTC.

The V call is TRBV5-4, the J call TRBJ2-7; 7 bases agree with TRBD2. V shed 2 bases, J shed 0 bases, and the junction held 17 bases outside the gene matches. Germline values: CDR1 SGHNT, CDR2 YYREEE (reference sequence). CDR3 length: 19 residues. The CDR3 loop is CASSLEVSHRAGSSYEQYF. The CDR3 nucleotides are TGTGCCAGCAGCTTAGAAGTCAGCCATAGAGCGGGGAGCTCCTACGAGCAGTACTTC.

The chain joins TRBV7-9 to TRBJ1-2; D ambiguous. CDR3 length: 14 residues. Germline values: CDR1 SEHNR, CDR2 FQNEAQ (reference sequence). Trimming cost V 5 bases and J 4 bases, with 14 bases left between them. The CDR3, as DNA: TGTGCCAGCAGCGCACCGCGGGTGGGCTATGGCTACACCTTC. Residues: CASSAPRVGYGYTF.

This sequence joins TRBV5-1 and TRBJ2-7; the match to TRBD1 covers 9 bases. The trim removed 4 bases at V and 3 bases at J, leaving 5 bases unmatched. Germline CDR1 and CDR2: SGHRS and YFSETQ. This CDR3 is built from 14 residues. The CDR3 DNA is TGCGCCAGCAGCCTAGACAGGGGGGACTACGAGCAGTACTTC. Protein product: CASSLDRGDYEQYF.

CDR3 in DNA: TGTGCCTGGAATACCGGGAGGGGGACCCAGTACTTC. Translated, it gives CAWNTGRGTQYF. The V and J genes are TRBV30 and TRBJ2-5; 8 bases align to TRBD2. The junction had 5 bases not matched to a gene; V was cut back by 4 bases and J by 7 bases. In germline, CDR1 is GTSNPN, CDR2 SVGIG (reference sequence). This CDR3 spans 12 amino acids.

V and J are TRBV18 and TRBJ1-4; the D is unclear. Per the germline V gene, CDR1 is KGHSH and CDR2 is LQKENI. Trimming pared 4 bases from V and 0 bases from J, leaving 12 bases between. The CDR3 contains 16 residues. The DNA for the CDR3 is TGTGCCAGCTCACAGTTAGCCGGAGCAACTAATGAAAAACTGTTTTTT. Translation gives CASSQLAGATNEKLFF.

This clone occurred once. CDR3 in DNA: TGCAGCGATGACCTTCAGGGGAACACTGAAGCTTTCTTT. Translated: CSDDLQGNTEAFF. The chain has TRBV29-1 and TRBJ1-1, with D possibly matching TRBD1 (5 bases). The CDR3 is 13 amino acids. Deletions cut 7 bases from V and 1 base from J, with 13 bases between. Germline CDR1 reads SQVTM; CDR2 reads ANQGSEA.

This clone was found once. The chain carries TRBV20-1 and TRBJ2-5; D perhaps matches TRBD2 (6 bases). CDR3 length equals 10 residues. Trimming removed 7 bases from V and 11 bases from J, with 14 bases in between. Germline CDR1 reads DFQATT; CDR2 reads SNEGSKA (reference sequence). CDR3 residues: CSVATGEQYF. The CDR3 DNA sequence: TGCAGTGTCGCGACGGGAGAGCAGTACTTC.

The V call is TRBV10-1, the J call TRBJ2-1; D possibly corresponds to TRBD2 (5 bases). The germline V and J ends were trimmed by 6 bases and 6 bases, with 21 bases remaining between them. The germline CDR1 and CDR2 sequences are WNHNN and SYGVQD (reference sequence). The CDR3 contains 16 residues. CDR3 sequence reads: CASRPKGTRVPNEQFF. In DNA, the CDR3 is TGCGCCAGCAGACCTAAGGGAACTAGGGTACCCAATGAGCAGTTCTTC.

The CDR3 protein is CASSQGLVTIYEQYF. The DNA of the CDR3 is TGTGCCAGCAGCCAAGGGTTGGTGACAATCTACGAGCAGTACTTC. The rearrangement joins TRBV14 to TRBJ2-7; D gene ambiguous. V lost 1 base and J 3 bases, leaving 13 bases between the germline ends. Germline assignment: CDR1 SGHDN and CDR2 FVKESK. CDR3 length: 15 amino acids. The full variable domain, rest sourced from reference TRBV14 and TRBJ2-7, is EAGVTQFPSHSVIEKGQTVTLRCDPISGHDNLYWYRRVMGKEIKFLLHFVKESKQDESGMPNNRFLAERTGGTYSTLKVQPAELEDSGVYFCASSQGLVTIYEQYFGPGTRLTVT.

This chain joins TRBV7-6 and TRBJ2-3; 9 bases are shared with TRBD2. Trimming cost V 5 bases and J 4 bases; bases outside gene matches: 4. There are 14 residues in the CDR3. The germline V gene encodes CDR1 SGHVS and CDR2 FNYEAQ. The CDR3 DNA follows: TGTGCCAGCAGCCTTAGCGGGAGCGCAGATACGCAGTATTTT. Its protein is CASSLSGSADTQYF. The full variable domain, completed using reference TRBV7-6 and TRBJ2-3, is GAGVSQSPRYKVTKRGQDVALRCDPISGHVSLYWYRQALGQGPEFLTYFNYEAQQDKSGLPNDRFSAERPEGSISTLTIQRTEQRDSAMYRCASSLSGSADTQYFGPGTRLTVL.

This clone has a handful of counts. The chain carries TRBV27 and TRBJ1-5; D not certain. Deletions cut 6 bases from V and 0 bases from J, with 21 bases between. Germline lookup yields CDR1 MNHEY and CDR2 SMNVEV (reference sequence). The CDR3 consists of 18 residues. CDR3 sequence reads: CASSPLWFEGDSNQPQHF. In DNA form, the CDR3 reads TGTGCCAGCAGCCCCCTCTGGTTTGAGGGCGATAGCAATCAGCCCCAGCATTTT.

V gene TRBV25-1 combines with J gene TRBJ2-3; weak D call: TRBD2 (6 bases). With 6 bases removed from V and 0 bases from J, the gap between germline ends came to 13 bases. Per germline, CDR1 MGHDK and CDR2 SYGVNS. The CDR3 runs 15 residues. CDR3 nucleotide sequence: TGTGCCAGCAGGGAGGGGTGGGCAAGCACAGATACGCAGTATTTT. Translating gives CASREGWASTDTQYF.